The entry below describes one T cell receptor (beta chain). The antigen is unknown. J lost 6 bases, V lost 5 bases, and 14 bases had no gene match. In germline, CDR1 is MDHEN, CDR2 SYDVKM. This CDR3 contains 17 residues. The data derive from a study of cytomegalovirus exposure and HLA in healthy donors. Study-wide context: About 200 million T cells yielded more than 90 million unique TCR beta sequences, as an earlier analysis found.

Amplification used 60 Vbeta primers and 13 Jbeta primers. Assay: immunoSEQ multiplex PCR; the TCRdb copy retains only in-frame clones and omits some. The sample holds roughly 180,000 clones, approximately 81% seen once. Regarding the study as a whole: It was reported that the classifier diagnosed cytomegalovirus status with high specificity and sensitivity in both the original and validation cohorts. In an earlier analysis, productive rearrangement rates for most beta V segments clustered near 87% or 30%. Analyses of presence and absence presupposed an approximately uniform sequencing depth across donors.

The receptor comes from a man aged 25 to 45 in good health and CMV-seronegative. V is TRBV28 and J is TRBJ2-2; 8 nucleotides agree with TRBD1. Sequenced sample: PBMCs. The CDR3: CASSLPGQGGFSGELFF. The CDR3 nucleotides read TGTGCCAGCAGTCTCCCAGGACAGGGCGGTTTCTCCGGGGAGCTGTTTTTT. Full variable domain (missing parts from reference TRBV28 and TRBJ2-2): DVKVTQSSRYLVKRTGEKVFLECVQDMDHENMFWYRQDPGLGLRLIYFSYDVKMKEKGDIPEGYSVSREKKERFSLILESASTNQTSMYLCASSLPGQGGFSGELFFGEGSRLTVL.